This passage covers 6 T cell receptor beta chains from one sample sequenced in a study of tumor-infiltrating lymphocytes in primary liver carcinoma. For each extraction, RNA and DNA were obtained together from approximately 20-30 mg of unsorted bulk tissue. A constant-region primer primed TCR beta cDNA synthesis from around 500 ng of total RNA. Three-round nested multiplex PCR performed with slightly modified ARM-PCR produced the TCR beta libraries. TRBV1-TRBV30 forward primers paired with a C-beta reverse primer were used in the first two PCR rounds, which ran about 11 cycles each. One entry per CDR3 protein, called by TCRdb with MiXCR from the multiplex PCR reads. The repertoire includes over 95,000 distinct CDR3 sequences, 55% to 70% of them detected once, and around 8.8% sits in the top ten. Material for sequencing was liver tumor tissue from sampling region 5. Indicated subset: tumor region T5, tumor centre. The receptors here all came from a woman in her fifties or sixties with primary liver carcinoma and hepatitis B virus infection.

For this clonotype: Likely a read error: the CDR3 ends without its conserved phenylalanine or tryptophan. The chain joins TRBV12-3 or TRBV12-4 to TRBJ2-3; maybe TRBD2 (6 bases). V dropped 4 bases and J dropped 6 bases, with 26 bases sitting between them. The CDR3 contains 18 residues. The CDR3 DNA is TGTGCCAGCAGTTGCTTTCTCGCGGGCGGCCAGGAGGGCGATACGCAGTATTAT. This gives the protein CASSCFLAGGQEGDTQYY.

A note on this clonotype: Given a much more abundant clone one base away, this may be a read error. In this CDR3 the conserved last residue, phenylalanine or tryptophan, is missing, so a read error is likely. Here the CDR3 reads CACAGGARGNTIYL. The CDR3 nucleotides are TGTGCCTGCGCAGGGGGCGCCCGTGGAAACACCATATATTTA. This chain connects TRBV30 to TRBJ1-3; 8 bases line up with TRBD1. CDR1 is GTSNPN, CDR2 SVGIG, per germline (reference sequence). V shed 6 bases, J shed 3 bases, and the junction held 7 bases outside the gene matches. CDR3 size: 14 residues.

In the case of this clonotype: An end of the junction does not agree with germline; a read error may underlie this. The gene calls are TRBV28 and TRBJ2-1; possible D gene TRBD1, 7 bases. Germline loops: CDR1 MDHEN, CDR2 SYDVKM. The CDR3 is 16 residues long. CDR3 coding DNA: TGTGCCAGTAGGCAGGGGGGCTTTAGGTCCTTCAATGAGCAGTTCTTC. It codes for CASRQGGFRSFNEQFF.

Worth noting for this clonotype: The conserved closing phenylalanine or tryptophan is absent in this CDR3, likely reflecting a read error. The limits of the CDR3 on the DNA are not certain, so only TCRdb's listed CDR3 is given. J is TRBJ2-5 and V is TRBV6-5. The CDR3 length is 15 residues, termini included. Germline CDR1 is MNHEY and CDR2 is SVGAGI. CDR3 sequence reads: CASSYTRGNQETRYS.

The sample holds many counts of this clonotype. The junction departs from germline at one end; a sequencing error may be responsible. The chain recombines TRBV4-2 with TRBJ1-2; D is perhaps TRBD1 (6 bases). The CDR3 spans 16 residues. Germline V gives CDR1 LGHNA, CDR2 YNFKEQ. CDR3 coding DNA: TGTGCCAGCGGCCAAGAACAGGGAAATTGGCTTAATGGCTACACCTTC. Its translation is CASGQEQGNWLNGYTF.

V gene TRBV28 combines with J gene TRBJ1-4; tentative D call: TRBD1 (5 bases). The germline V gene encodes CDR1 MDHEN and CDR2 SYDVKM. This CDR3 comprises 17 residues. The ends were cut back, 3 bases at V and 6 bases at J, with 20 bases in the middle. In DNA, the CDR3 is TGTGCCAGCAGTTTGCCCCGGAGGACACGGGGCCATGAAAAACTGTTTTTT. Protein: CASSLPRRTRGHEKLFF. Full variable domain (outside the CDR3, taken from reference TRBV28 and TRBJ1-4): DVKVTQSSRYLVKRTGEKVFLECVQDMDHENMFWYRQDPGLGLRLIYFSYDVKMKEKGDIPEGYSVSREKKERFSLILESASTNQTSMYLCASSLPRRTRGHEKLFFGSGTQLSVL.